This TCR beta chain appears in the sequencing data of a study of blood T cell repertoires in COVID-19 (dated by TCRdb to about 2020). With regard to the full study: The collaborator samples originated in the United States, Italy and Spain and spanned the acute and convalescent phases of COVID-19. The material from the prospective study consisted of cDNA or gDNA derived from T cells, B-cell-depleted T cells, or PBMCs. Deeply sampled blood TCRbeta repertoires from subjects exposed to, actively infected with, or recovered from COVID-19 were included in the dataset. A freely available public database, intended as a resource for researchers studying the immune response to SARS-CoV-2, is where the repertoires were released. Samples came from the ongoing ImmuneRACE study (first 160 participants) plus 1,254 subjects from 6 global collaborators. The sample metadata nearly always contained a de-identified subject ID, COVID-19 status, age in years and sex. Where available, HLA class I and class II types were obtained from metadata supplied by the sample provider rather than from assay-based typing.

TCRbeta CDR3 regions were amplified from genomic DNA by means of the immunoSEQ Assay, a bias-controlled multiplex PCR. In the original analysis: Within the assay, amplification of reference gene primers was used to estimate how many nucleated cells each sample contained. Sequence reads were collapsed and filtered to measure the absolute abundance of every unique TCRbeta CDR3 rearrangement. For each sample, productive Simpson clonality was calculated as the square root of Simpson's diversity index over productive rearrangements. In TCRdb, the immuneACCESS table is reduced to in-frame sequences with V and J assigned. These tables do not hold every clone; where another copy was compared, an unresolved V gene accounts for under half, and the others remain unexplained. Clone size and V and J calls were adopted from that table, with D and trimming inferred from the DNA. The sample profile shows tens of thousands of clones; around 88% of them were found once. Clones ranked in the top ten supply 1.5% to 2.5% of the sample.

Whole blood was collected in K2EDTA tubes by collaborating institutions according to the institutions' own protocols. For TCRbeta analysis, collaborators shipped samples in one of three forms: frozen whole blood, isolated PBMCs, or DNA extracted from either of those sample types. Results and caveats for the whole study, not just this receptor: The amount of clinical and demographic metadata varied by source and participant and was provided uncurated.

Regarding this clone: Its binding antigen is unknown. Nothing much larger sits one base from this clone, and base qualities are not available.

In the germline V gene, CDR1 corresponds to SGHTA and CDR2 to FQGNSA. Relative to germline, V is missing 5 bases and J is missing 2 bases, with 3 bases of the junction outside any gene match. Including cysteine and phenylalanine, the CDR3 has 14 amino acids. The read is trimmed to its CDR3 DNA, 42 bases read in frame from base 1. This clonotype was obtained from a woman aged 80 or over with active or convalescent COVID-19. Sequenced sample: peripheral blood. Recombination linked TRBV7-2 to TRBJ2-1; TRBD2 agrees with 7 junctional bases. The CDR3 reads CASSSSGTYNEQFF. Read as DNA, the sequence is TGTGCCAGCAGCAGCAGCGGGACCTACAATGAGCAGTTCTTC. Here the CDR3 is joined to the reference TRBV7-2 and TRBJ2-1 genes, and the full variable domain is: GAGVSQSPSNKVTEKGKDVELRCDPISGHTALYWYRQSLGQGLEFLIYFQGNSAPDKSGLPSDRFSAERTGGSVSTLTIQRTQQEDSAVYLCASSSSGTYNEQFFGPGTRLTVL.